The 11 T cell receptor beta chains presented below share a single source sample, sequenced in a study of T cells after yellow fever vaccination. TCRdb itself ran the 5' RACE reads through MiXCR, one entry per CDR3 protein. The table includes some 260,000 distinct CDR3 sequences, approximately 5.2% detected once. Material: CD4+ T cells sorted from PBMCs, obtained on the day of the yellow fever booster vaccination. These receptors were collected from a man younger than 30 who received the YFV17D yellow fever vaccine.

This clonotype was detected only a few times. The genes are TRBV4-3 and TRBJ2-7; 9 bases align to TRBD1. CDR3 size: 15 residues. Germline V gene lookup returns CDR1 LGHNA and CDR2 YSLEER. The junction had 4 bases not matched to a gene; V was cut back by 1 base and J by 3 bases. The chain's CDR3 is CASSQGWDRDYEQYF. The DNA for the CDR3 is TGCGCCAGCAGCCAAGGGTGGGACAGGGACTACGAGCAGTACTTC.

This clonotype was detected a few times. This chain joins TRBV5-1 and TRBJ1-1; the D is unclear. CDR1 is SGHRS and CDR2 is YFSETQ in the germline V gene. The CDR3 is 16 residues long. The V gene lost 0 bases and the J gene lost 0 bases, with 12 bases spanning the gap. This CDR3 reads CASSLALNSMNTEAFF. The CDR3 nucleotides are TGCGCCAGCAGCTTGGCCTTGAACAGTATGAACACTGAAGCTTTCTTT. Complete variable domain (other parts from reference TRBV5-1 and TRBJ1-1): KAGVTQTPRYLIKTRGQQVTLSCSPISGHRSVSWYQQTPGQGLQFLFEYFSETQRNKGNFPGRFSGRQFSNSRSEMNVSTLELGDSALYLCASSLALNSMNTEAFFGQGTRLTVV.

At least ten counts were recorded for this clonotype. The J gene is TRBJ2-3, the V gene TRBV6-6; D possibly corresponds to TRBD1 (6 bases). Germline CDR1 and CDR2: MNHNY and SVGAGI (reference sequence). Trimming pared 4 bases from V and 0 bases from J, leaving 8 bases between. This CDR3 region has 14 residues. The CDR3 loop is CASSWQGSTDTQYF. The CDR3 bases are TGTGCCAGCAGTTGGCAGGGGAGCACAGATACGCAGTATTTT.

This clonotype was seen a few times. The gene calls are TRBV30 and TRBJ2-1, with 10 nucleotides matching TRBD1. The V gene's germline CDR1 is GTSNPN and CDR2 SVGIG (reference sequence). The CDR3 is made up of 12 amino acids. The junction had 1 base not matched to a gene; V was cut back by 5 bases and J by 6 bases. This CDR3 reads CAWGTGANEQFF. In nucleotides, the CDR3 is TGTGCCTGGGGGACAGGGGCCAATGAGCAGTTCTTC.

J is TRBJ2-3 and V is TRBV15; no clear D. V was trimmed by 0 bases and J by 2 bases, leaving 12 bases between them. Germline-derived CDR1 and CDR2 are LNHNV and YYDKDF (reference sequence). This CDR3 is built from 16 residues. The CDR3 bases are TGTGCCACCAGCAGAGATCCTCCCGGGTTCACAGATACGCAGTATTTT. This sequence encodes CATSRDPPGFTDTQYF.

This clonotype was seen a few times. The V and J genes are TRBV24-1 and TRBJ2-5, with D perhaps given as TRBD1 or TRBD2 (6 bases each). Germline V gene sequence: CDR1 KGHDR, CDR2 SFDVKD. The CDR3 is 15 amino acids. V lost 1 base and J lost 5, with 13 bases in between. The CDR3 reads CATSDFPGAGETQYF. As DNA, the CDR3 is TGTGCCACCAGTGATTTCCCGGGGGCTGGGGAGACCCAGTACTTC.

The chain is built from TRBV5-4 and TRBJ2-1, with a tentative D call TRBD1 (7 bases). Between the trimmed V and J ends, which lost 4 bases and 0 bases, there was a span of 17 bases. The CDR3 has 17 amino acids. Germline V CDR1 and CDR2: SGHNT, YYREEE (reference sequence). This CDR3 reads CASSRGTAKSSYNEQFF. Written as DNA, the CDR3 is TGTGCCAGCAGCCGGGGGACAGCCAAGAGCTCCTACAATGAGCAGTTCTTC. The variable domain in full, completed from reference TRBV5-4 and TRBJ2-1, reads ETGVTQSPTHLIKTRGQQVTLRCSSQSGHNTVSWYQQALGQGPQFIFQYYREEENGRGNFPPRFSGLQFPNYSSELNVNALELDDSALYLCASSRGTAKSSYNEQFFGPGTRLTVL.

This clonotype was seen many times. CDR3 DNA: TGTGCCAGCAGCTTAGTGTGGGGTAGCTCCTACAATGAGCAGTTCTTC. This encodes CASSLVWGSSYNEQFF. The chain combines TRBV7-2 with TRBJ2-1, with D uncertain. This CDR3 comprises 16 residues. The V gene's germline CDR1 is SGHTA and CDR2 FQGNSA. Trimming removed 1 base at V and 0 bases at J, with 10 bases between. The full variable domain, with the rest looked up from reference TRBV7-2 and TRBJ2-1, is GAGVSQSPSNKVTEKGKDVELRCDPISGHTALYWYRQSLGQGLEFLIYFQGNSAPDKSGLPSDRFSAERTGGSVSTLTIQRTQQEDSAVYLCASSLVWGSSYNEQFFGPGTRLTVL.

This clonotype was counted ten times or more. This CDR3 is CASSPWGGGETQYF. The CDR3 DNA sequence: TGTGCCAGCAGCCCGTGGGGGGGTGGAGAGACCCAGTACTTC. The V and J genes are TRBV7-2 and TRBJ2-5, with TRBD2 identical over 7 bases. Germline trimming cut 5 bases from V and 4 bases from J; bases unmatched to any gene: 7. The V gene's germline CDR1 is SGHTA and CDR2 FQGNSA. The length of the CDR3 is 14 residues.

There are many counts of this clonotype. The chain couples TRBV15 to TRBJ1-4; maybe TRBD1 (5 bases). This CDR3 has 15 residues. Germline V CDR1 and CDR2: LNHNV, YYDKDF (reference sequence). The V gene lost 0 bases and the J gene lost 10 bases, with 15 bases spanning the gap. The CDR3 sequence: CATSRDEKGKVKLFF. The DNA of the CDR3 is TGTGCCACCAGCAGAGATGAGAAGGGGAAGGTAAAACTGTTTTTT. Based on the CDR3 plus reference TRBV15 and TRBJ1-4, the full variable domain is DAMVIQNPRYQVTQFGKPVTLSCSQTLNHNVMYWYQQKSSQAPKLLFHYYDKDFNNEADTPDNFQSRRPNTSFCFLDIRSPGLGDTAMYLCATSRDEKGKVKLFFGSGTQLSVL.

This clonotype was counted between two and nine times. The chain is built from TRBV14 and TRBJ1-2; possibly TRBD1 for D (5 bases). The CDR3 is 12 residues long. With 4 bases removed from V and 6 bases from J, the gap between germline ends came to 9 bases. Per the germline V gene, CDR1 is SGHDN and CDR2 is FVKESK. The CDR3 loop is CASSRGSHGYTF. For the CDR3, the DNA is TGTGCCAGCAGCCGGGGGTCACATGGCTACACCTTC.